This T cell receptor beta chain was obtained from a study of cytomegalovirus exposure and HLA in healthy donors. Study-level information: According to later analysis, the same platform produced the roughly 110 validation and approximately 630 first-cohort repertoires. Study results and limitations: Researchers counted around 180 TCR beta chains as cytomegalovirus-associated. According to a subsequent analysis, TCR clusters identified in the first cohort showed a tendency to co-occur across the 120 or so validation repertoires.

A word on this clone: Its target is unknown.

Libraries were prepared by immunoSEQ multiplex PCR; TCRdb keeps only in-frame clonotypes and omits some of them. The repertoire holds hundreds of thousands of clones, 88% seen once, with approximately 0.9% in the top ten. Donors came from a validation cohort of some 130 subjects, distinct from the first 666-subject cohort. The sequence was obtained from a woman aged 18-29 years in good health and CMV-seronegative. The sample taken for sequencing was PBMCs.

The CDR3 loop reads CASSEWLAGTNSYNEQFF. The DNA of the CDR3 is TGTGCCAGCAGTGAGTGGCTAGCGGGAACTAATTCCTACAATGAGCAGTTCTTC. V usage is TRBV2 and J usage is TRBJ2-1, with 9 bases that match TRBD2. Germline V gene sequence: CDR1 SNHLY, CDR2 FYNNEI. V dropped 3 bases and J dropped 1; count of bases not matched to a gene: 10. CDR3 length: 18 amino acids.